This T cell receptor beta chain was identified in a study of early T cells in non-severe SARS-CoV-2 infection. The overall study: Sequencing used unsorted whole-blood bulk RNA, so chains lack pairing.

General study findings and limits: VDJdb-based matching was biased toward anti-spike CD8 responses and missed private and CD4 specificities.

A single record per CDR3 protein comes from TCRdb applying MiXCR to the 5' RACE reads. The repertoire has some 46,000 distinct CDR3 sequences, approximately 9.4% of them found once; the top ten carry about 15%. This clonotype has ten or more counts. Its specificity is unknown. This CDR3 spans 14 amino acids. V lost 8 bases, J lost 1 base, and 14 bases lay in between. Looked up from germline, CDR1 is SNHLY and CDR2 is FYNNEI. The clonotype originates from an adult who was a healthcare worker with PCR-confirmed SARS-CoV-2 infection or an uninfected control (not recorded which). The chain joins TRBV2 to TRBJ1-1; possibly TRBD1 for D (5 bases). The sequenced sample was whole blood. The CDR3 loop is CASARTGRNTEAFF. The CDR3 nucleotides read TGTGCCAGCGCTCGGACGGGACGGAACACTGAAGCTTTCTTT.